The 2 T cell receptor beta chains in this list originate from one sample, sequenced in a study of T cells in Graves' hyperthyroidism and ophthalmopathy. Amplification targeted TCR beta CDR3 regions from RNA transcripts. A first-round RT-PCR of the TCR CDR3 used the HTBI primer set. Via MiXCR, TCRdb re-called the multiplex PCR reads, giving one row per CDR3 protein. The table records 500,000 or so distinct CDR3 sequences, about 15% of them present only once. Sequencing input: blood. All receptors come from a woman in her thirties with Graves' ophthalmopathy.

At least ten counts were recorded for this clonotype. The chain carries TRBV11-2 and TRBJ2-3; TRBD1 is a possible D gene (6 bases). V was pared by 8 bases and J by 6 bases, with 12 bases between. Per the germline V gene, CDR1 is SGHAT and CDR2 is FQNNGV. This CDR3 spans 12 amino acids. The CDR3 DNA reads TGTGCCAGCTCACTGGGGGCGGATACGCAGTATTTT. It encodes CASSLGADTQYF.

This clonotype was seen at least ten times. The chain employs TRBV18 and TRBJ2-5; no clear D. Germline V lookup: CDR1 KGHSH, CDR2 LQKENI. V lost 2 bases and J 4 bases, leaving 11 bases between the germline ends. This CDR3 spans 14 amino acids. The CDR3 nucleotides read TGTGCCAGCTCACCAGGGTTAGCCATAGAGACCCAGTACTTC. It codes for CASSPGLAIETQYF.